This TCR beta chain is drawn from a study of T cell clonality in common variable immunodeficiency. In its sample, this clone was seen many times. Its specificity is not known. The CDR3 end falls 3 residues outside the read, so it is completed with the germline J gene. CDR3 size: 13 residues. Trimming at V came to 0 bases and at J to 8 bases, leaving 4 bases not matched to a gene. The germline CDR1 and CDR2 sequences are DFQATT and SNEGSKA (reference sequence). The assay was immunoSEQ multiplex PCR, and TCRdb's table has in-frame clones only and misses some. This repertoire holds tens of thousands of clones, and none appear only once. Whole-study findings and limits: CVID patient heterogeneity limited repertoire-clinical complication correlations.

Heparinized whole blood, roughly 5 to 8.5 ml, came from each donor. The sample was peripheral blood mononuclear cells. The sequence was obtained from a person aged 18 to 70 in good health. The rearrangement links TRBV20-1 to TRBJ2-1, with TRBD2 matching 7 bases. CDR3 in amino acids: CSARELAEDEQFF. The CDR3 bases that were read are TGCAGTGCTAGAGAGCTAGCGGAAGATGAG.